These T cell receptor beta chains were read from a single sample in a study of T cell responses to AZD1222 COVID-19 vaccine. This table comes from immunoSEQ multiplex PCR, and its TCRdb copy is limited to in-frame clones, with some not included. The sample holds some 160,000 clones, more than 85% seen once. The source material was peripheral blood, sampled on day 0 of AZD1222 vaccination. These receptors originate from an adult in good health. Both conserved end residues are part of each CDR3. A D gene is named only where the DNA matches it firmly. Some rows have no size entry. The others give once, few or many, or a class for an expanded clone.

CASSPDGLGNNQPQHF	TGTGCCAGCTCACCGGACGGGTTAGGTAACAATCAGCCCCAGCATTTT	NA	TRBV18	TRBJ1-5	NA
CASSTGGGNYGYTF	TGTGCCAGCAGCACCGGGGGTGGTAACTATGGCTACACCTTC	NA	TRBV28	TRBJ1-2	NA
CASSIVGQSGGGAFF	TGTGCCAGTAGTATAGTGGGGCAATCCGGTGGAGGAGCTTTCTTT	NA	TRBV19	TRBJ1-1	once
CASSPWHNSNQPQHF	TGTGCCAGCTCACCGTGGCATAATAGCAATCAGCCCCAGCATTTT	NA	TRBV18	TRBJ1-5	NA
CASSYGQGRPPSNEQFF	TGTGCCAGCAGCTACGGACAGGGTCGCCCGCCGTCTAATGAGCAGTTCTTC	TRBD1	TRBV5-5	TRBJ2-1	NA
CASSQDIRQPQHF	TGCGCCAGCAGCCAAGACATTCGACAGCCCCAGCATTTT	NA	TRBV4-3	TRBJ1-5	once
CASSLDTGVQYF	TGTGCCAGCAGCCTAGATACAGGGGTCCAGTACTTC	TRBD1	TRBV11-3	TRBJ2-5	once
CASSVDGVGRELFF	TGTGCCAGCAGCGTTGATGGGGTTGGGAGGGAACTGTTTTTT	NA	TRBV9	TRBJ1-4	NA
CASSLVRGDYGYTF	TGTGCCAGCAGCTTGGTTAGAGGGGATTATGGCTACACCTTC	NA	TRBV5-4	TRBJ1-2	NA
CASSHGTEYTEAFF	TGTGCCAGCAGCCACGGGACAGAATACACTGAAGCTTTCTTT	TRBD1	TRBV9	TRBJ1-1	NA
CASSWGGLNQPQHF	TGTGCCAGTAGTTGGGGGGGCTTGAATCAGCCCCAGCATTTT	NA	TRBV19	TRBJ1-5	NA